The T cell receptor (beta chain) described here comes from a study of blood T cell repertoires in COVID-19. In the study overall: Sites in the United States, Italy and Spain provided acute and convalescent COVID-19 samples. From T cells, B-cell-depleted T cells, or PBMCs came the material, which was cDNA or gDNA.

In the original analysis: Amplification of reference gene primers was used by the study to estimate nucleated cell counts. The assay was immunoSEQ multiplex PCR, and TCRdb's table has in-frame clones only and misses some. V and J calls and clone size are those listed in that table; D and trimming were worked out from the DNA. Among 190,000 or so clones listed, about 83% were seen once. The V segment lost 6 bases and the J segment 0 bases; nucleotides outside the gene matches: 4. The CDR3 contains 14 residues. The germline V gene has CDR1 SQVTM and CDR2 ANQGSEA. This TCR was recovered from a man aged 45-65 years with active or convalescent COVID-19. Material: peripheral blood. The gene calls are TRBV29-1 and TRBJ2-2, with 7 nucleotides matching TRBD1. CDR3 residues: CSVQGLTNTGELFF. The CDR3 region has the DNA TGCAGCGTACAGGGGCTCACGAACACCGGGGAGCTGTTTTTT.